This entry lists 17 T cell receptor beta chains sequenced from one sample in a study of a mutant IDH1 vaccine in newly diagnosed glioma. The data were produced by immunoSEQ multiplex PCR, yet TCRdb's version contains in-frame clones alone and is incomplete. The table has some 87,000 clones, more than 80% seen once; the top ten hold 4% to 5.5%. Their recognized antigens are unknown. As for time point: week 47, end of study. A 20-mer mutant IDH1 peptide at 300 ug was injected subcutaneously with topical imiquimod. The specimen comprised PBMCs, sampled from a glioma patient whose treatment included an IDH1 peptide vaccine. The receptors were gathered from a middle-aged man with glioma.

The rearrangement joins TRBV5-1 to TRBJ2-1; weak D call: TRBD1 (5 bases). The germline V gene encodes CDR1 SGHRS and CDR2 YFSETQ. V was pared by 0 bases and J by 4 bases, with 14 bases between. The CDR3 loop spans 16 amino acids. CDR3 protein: CASSLGAGSDYNEQFF. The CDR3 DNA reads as TGCGCCAGCAGCTTGGGGGCAGGGTCAGATTACAATGAGCAGTTCTTC.

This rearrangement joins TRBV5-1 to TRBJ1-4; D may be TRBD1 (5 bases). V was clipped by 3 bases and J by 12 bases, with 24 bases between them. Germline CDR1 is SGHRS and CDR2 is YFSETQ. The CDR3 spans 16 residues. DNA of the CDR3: TGCGCCAGCAGCTGGGGAGGGGCCGCGGCCGGGGTGGAACTGTTTTTT. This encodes CASSWGGAAAGVELFF. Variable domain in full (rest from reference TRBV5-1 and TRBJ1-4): KAGVTQTPRYLIKTRGQQVTLSCSPISGHRSVSWYQQTPGQGLQFLFEYFSETQRNKGNFPGRFSGRQFSNSRSEMNVSTLELGDSALYLCASSWGGAAAGVELFFGSGTQLSVL.

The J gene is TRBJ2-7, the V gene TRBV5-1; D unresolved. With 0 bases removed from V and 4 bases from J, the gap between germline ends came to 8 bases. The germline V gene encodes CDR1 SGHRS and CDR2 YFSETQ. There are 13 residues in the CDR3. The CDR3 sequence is CASSLVSRYEQYF. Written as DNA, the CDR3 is TGCGCCAGCAGCTTGGTCTCACGGTACGAGCAGTACTTC. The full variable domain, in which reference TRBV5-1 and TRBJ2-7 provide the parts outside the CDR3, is KAGVTQTPRYLIKTRGQQVTLSCSPISGHRSVSWYQQTPGQGLQFLFEYFSETQRNKGNFPGRFSGRQFSNSRSEMNVSTLELGDSALYLCASSLVSRYEQYFGPGTRLTVT.

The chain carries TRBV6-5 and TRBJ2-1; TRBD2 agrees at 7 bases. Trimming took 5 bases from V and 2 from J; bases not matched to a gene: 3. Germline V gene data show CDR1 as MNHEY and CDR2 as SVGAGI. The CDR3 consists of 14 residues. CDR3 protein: CASSPGTTYNEQFF. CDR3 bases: TGTGCCAGCAGTCCCGGGACTACCTACAATGAGCAGTTCTTC.

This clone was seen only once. The CDR3 is CASSQDYEREQYF. The CDR3 DNA reads as TGCGCCAGCAGCCAAGATTACGAACGAGAGCAGTACTTC. This chain links TRBV4-3 with TRBJ2-7; D unclear. V was trimmed by 0 bases and J by 7 bases, leaving 10 bases between them. The germline V gene encodes CDR1 LGHNA and CDR2 YSLEER. The CDR3 is 13 residues long.

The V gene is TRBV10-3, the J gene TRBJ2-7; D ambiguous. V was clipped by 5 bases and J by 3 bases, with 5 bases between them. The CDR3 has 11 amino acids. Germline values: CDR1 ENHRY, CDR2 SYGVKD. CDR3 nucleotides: TGTGCCATCAGTCCGGACTACGAGCAGTACTTC. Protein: CAISPDYEQYF.

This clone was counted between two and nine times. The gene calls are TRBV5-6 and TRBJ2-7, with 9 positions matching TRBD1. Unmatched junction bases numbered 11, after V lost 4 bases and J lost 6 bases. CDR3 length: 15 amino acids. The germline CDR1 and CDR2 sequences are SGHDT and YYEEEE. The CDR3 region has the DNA TGTGCCAGCAGCGGGGTAAGGACAGGGGTGGCCGAGCAGTACTTC. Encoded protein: CASSGVRTGVAEQYF.

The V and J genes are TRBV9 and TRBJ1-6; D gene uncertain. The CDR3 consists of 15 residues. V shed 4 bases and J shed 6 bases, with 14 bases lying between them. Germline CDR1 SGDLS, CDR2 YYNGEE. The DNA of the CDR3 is TGTGCCAGCAGCCCGCAAGGCAGCGGTAATTCACCCCTCCACTTT. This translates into CASSPQGSGNSPLHF.

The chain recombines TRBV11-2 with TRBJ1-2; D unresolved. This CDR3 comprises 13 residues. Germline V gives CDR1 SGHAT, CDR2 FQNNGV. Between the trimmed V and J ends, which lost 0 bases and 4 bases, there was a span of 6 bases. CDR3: CASSLDTLYGYTF. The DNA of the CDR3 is TGTGCCAGCAGCTTAGACACCCTCTATGGCTACACCTTC.

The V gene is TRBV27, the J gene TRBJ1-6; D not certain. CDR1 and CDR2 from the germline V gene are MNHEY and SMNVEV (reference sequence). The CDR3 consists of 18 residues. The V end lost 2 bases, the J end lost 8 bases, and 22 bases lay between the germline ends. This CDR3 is CASSLKPPWSVSHSPLHF. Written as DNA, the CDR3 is TGTGCCAGCAGTTTAAAGCCCCCGTGGAGTGTTTCCCATTCACCCCTCCACTTT.

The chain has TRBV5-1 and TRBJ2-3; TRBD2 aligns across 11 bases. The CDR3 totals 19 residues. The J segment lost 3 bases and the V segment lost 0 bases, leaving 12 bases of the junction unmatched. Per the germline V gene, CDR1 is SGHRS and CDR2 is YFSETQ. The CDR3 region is CASSLGPAGSGGATDTQYF. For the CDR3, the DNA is TGCGCCAGCAGCTTGGGCCCCGCGGGTAGCGGGGGGGCTACAGATACGCAGTATTTT.

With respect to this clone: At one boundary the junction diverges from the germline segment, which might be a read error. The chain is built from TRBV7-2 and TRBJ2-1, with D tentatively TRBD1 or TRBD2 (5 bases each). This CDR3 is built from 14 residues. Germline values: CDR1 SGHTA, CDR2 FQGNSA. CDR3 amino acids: CASSLAVGRSRRVF. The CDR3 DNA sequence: TGTGCCAGCAGCTTAGCGGTGGGGCGGAGTCGGCGGGTCTTC.

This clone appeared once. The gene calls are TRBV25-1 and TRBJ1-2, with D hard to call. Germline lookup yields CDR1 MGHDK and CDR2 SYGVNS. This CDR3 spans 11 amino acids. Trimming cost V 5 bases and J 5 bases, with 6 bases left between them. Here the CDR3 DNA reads TGTGCCAGCAGTCTCTGGTATGGCTACACCTTC. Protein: CASSLWYGYTF.

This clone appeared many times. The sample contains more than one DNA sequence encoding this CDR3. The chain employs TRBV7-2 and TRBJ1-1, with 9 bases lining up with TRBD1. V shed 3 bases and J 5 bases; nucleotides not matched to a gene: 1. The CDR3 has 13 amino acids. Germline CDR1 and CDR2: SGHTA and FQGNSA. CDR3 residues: CASSLGQGTEAFF. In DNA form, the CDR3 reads TGTGCCAGCAGCTTGGGACAGGGAACTGAAGCTTTCTTT.

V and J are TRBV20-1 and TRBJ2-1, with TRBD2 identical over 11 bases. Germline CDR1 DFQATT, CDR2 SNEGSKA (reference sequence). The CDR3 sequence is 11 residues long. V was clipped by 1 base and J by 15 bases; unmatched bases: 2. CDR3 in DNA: TGCAGTGCTAGAGCTAGCGGGGGGCGGTTCTTC. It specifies CSARASGGRFF.

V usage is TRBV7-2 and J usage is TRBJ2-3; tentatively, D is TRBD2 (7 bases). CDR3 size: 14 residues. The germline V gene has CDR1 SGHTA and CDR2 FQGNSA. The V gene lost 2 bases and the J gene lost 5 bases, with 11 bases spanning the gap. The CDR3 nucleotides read TGTGCCAGCAGCTTATTAGGGGGGGAAGATACGCAGTATTTT. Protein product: CASSLLGGEDTQYF.

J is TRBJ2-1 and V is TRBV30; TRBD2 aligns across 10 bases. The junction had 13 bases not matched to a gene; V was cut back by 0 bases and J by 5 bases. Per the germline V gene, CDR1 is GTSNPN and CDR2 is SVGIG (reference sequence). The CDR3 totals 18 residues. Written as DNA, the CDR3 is TGTGCCTGGAGTGTACAAAGGACTAGCGGTTCCCCAAACAATGAGCAGTTCTTC. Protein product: CAWSVQRTSGSPNNEQFF.